The clone carrying this T cell receptor (beta chain) has just one count. This entry is derived from a study of T cells after somatic rescue of genetic block. TCRdb's table, derived via immunoSEQ multiplex PCR, lists solely in-frame clones and lacks some. The table includes 70,000 or so clones, around 93% detected once. The germline V and J ends were trimmed by 1 base and 0 bases, with 5 bases remaining between them. CDR3 length: 14 amino acids. Germline assignment: CDR1 SGHAT and CDR2 FQNNGV. Sequenced input: peripheral blood mononuclear cells (PBMCs). This clonotype was sampled from a man aged 35 to 55. This chain connects TRBV11-2 to TRBJ2-3, with D perhaps matching TRBD2 (5 bases). CDR3 sequence (DNA): TGTGCCAGCAGCTTAGGGACTAGCACAGATACGCAGTATTTT. It yields the protein CASSLGTSTDTQYF.